This TCR beta chain was recovered during a study of post-analysis software for immune sequencing data. Study information: There were relapsing-remitting, secondary progressive and progressive-relapsing multiple sclerosis among the disease courses included. General study findings and limits: Compared with controls, patients showed significantly lower normalized Chao1 diversity. By F measure, strong co-clustering occurred among samples prepared in the same batch. Elevated frequency relative to controls characterized roughly 5 TRBV segments in patients, TRBV5-6, TRBV5-1 and TRBV20-1 among them.

TCR beta cDNA libraries had unique molecular identifiers. Each batch of roughly 1 to 11 million T cells produced some 500,000 cDNA molecules. TCRdb used MiXCR to reprocess the PCR reads, holding one entry per CDR3 protein. The sample lists about 460,000 distinct CDR3 sequences, around 40% occurring once. As to this clonotype: Antigen unknown.

This CDR3 has 15 amino acids. Trimming removed 6 bases from V and 0 bases from J; junction bases left unmatched: 5. The V gene's germline CDR1 is LNHNV and CDR2 YYDKDF (reference sequence). This chain joins TRBV15 and TRBJ2-4; 7 bases agree with TRBD2. Sequenced sample: blood. The origin of this receptor is a girl under 18 with multiple sclerosis. The CDR3: CATRGEGVAKNIQYF. CDR3 nucleotides: TGTGCCACCAGGGGGGAGGGCGTAGCCAAAAACATTCAGTACTTC.